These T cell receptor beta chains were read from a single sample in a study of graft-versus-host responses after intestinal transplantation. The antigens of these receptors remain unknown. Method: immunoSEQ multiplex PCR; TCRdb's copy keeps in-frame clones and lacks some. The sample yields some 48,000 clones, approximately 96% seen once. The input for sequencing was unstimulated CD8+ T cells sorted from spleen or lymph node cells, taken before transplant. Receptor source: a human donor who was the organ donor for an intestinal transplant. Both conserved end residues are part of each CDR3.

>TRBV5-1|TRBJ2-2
CASSLGDRWNTGELFF
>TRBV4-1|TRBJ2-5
CASSQDRATSGVQETQYF
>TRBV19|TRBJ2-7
CASRATESSYEQYF
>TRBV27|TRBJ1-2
CASSPVRGGYTF
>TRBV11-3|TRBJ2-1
CASSLGPGGDNEQFF
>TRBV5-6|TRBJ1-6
CASSRDLGGYTPLHF
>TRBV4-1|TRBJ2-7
CASSHRTSGGYEQYF
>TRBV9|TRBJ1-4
CASSPNRVATNEKLFF
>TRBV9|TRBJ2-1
CASILTGTGDNEQFF
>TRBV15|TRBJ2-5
CATGRPMIEETQYF
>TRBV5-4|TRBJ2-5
CASSLAGLQETQYF
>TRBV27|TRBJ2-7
CASSSQPDSGTIYEQYF
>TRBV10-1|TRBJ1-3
CASSESGAFDSGNTIYF
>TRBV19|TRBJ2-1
CASSLGLARFF
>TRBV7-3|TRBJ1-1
CASSYGYGNTEAFF
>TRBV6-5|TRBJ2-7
CASSLSRTYEQYF
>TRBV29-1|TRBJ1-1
CSVFSPGQSNTEAFF
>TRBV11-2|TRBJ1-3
CASSFQDSIYSGNTIYF
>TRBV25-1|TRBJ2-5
CASSEWEGDQETQYF
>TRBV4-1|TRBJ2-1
CASSQTAGTGPNNEQFF
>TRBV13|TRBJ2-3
CASGESGGLLPGTQYF
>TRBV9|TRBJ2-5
CASSAGTGEETQYF
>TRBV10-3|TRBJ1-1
CAISGEGRTEAFF
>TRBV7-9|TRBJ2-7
CASSPRLGYEQYF
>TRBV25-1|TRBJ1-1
CASSRGTAAEAFF
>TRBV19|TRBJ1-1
CASRITGYTEAFF
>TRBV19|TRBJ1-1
CASSIGQENTEAFF
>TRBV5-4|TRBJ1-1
CASSEGGGGGRYTEAFF
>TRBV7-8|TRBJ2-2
CASGERGTAGELFF
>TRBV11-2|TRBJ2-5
CASSLYQETQYF
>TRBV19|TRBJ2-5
CASSIGQNLQETQYF
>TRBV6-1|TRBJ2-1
CASSDGTVVYNEQFF
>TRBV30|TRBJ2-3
CAWGGGGSTDTQYF
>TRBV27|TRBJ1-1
CASSSRGWDRNTEAFF
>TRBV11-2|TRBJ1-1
CASSLVGNGGMNTEAFF
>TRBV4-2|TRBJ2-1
CASSQDSRQTYNEQFF
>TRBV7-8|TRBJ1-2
CASSEGDSRVFGGYTF
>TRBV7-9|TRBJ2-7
CASSLVRGAPYEQYF
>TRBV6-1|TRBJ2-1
CASKDTTAYNEQFF